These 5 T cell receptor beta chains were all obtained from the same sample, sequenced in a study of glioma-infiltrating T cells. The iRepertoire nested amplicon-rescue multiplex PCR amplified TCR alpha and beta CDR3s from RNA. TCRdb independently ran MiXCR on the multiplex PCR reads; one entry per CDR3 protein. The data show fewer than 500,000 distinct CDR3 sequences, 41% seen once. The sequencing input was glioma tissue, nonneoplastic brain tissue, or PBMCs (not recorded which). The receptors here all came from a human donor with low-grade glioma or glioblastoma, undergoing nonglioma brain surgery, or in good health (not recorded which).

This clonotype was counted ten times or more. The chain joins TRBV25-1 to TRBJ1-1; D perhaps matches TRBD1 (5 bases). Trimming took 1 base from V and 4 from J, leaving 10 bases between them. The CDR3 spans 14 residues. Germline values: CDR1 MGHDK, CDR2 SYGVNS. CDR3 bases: TGTGCCAGCAGTGAATCAATCGGGGGCACTGAAGCTTTCTTT. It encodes CASSESIGGTEAFF.

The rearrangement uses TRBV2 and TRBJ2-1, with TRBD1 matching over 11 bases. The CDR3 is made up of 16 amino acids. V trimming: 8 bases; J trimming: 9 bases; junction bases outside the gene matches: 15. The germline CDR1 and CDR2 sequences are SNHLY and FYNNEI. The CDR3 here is CASRTGGADRFGEQFF. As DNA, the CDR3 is TGTGCCAGCCGGACAGGGGGCGCTGATCGTTTCGGTGAGCAGTTCTTC.

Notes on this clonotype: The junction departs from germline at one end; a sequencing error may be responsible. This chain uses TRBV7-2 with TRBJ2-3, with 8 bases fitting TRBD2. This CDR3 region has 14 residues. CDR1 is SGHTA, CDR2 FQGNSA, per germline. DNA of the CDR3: TGTGCCGGCAGGTCGACTAGCGCAACAGATACGCAGTATTTT. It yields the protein CAGRSTSATDTQYF.

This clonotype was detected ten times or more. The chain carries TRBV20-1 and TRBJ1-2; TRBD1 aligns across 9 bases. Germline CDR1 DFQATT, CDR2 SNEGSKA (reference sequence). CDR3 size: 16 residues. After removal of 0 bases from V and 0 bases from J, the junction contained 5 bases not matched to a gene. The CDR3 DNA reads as TGCAGTGCTAGAGATCTACAGGGGGCGACTAACTATGGCTACACCTTC. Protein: CSARDLQGATNYGYTF.

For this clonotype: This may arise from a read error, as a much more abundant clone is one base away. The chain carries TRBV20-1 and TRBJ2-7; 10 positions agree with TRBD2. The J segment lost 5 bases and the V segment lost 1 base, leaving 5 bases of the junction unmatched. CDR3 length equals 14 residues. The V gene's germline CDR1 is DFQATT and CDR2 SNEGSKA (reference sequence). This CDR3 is CSARVGTSEHEQYF. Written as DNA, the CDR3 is TGCAGTGCTAGAGTGGGGACTAGCGAGCACGAGCAGTACTTC.